What follows are 24 T cell receptor beta chains derived from one specimen sequenced in a study of blood T cell repertoires in COVID-19. Here immunoSEQ multiplex PCR was the method, and the copy in TCRdb shows in-frame clones only, minus some. The sample includes 200,000 to 300,000 clones, around 83% seen only once; the top ten take around 12%. Sequenced material: peripheral blood. These receptors originate from a woman aged 60-70 years with active or convalescent COVID-19.

The rearrangement links TRBV4-2 to TRBJ2-5, with D unresolved. CDR1 LGHNA and CDR2 YNFKEQ come from the germline V gene. Between the trimmed V and J ends, which lost 0 bases and 3 bases, there was a span of 8 bases. This CDR3 is built from 14 residues. The CDR3 bases are TGTGCCAGCAGCCAAGAGGAGTCCAAAGAGACCCAGTACTTC. This encodes CASSQEESKETQYF.

The V call is TRBV28, the J call TRBJ2-1; TRBD2 matches 10 bases. The junction had 3 bases not matched to a gene; V was cut back by 5 bases and J by 2 bases. This CDR3 spans 15 amino acids. Germline V CDR1 and CDR2: MDHEN, SYDVKM. The CDR3 region has the DNA TGTGCCAGCAGTAGCGGGGGGGCGCCCTACAATGAGCAGTTCTTC. It specifies CASSSGGAPYNEQFF.

The chain has TRBV29-1 and TRBJ2-5, with TRBD1 identical over 10 bases. This CDR3 region has 19 residues. Germline trimming cut 6 bases from V and 0 bases from J; bases unmatched to any gene: 19. Germline-derived CDR1 and CDR2 are SQVTM and ANQGSEA. The CDR3 DNA sequence: TGCAGCGTGGCCGGGGGACAGGGGATCCGGGTGGTCGACCAAGAGACCCAGTACTTC. Translated, it gives CSVAGGQGIRVVDQETQYF.

The chain carries TRBV6-5 and TRBJ1-4, with D perhaps matching TRBD1 (5 bases). The CDR3 sequence is 13 residues long. In germline, CDR1 is MNHEY, CDR2 SVGAGI. V was cut by 10 bases and J by 5 bases, with 14 bases left in between. CDR3 amino acids: CATARTWNEKLFF. The CDR3 bases are TGTGCCACTGCCCGGACATGGAATGAAAAACTGTTTTTT.

This clone was observed once. The chain links TRBV29-1 to TRBJ1-2; the D gene is possibly TRBD1 (6 bases). This CDR3 contains 13 residues. V was shortened by 7 bases and J by 0 bases, with 12 bases between the two germline ends. Germline V CDR1 and CDR2: SQVTM, ANQGSEA. In nucleotides, the CDR3 is TGCAGCGCCTCGGACAGAGCTAACTATGGCTACACCTTC. Translated, it gives CSASDRANYGYTF.

The chain recombines TRBV29-1 with TRBJ1-2; 8 nucleotides line up with TRBD1. This CDR3 has 15 residues. Germline V gene data show CDR1 as SQVTM and CDR2 as ANQGSEA. The V and J ends lost 4 bases and 8 bases, in that order; junction bases with no gene match: 15. The CDR3 reads CSVGTVDRVFRGYTF. The DNA for the CDR3 is TGCAGCGTTGGGACGGTGGACAGGGTCTTCAGAGGCTACACCTTC.

The genes are TRBV6-6 and TRBJ1-2; TRBD1 matches 7 bases. The CDR3 loop spans 16 amino acids. V trimming: 2 bases; J trimming: 5 bases; junction bases outside the gene matches: 11. The germline V gene has CDR1 MNHNY and CDR2 SVGAGI (reference sequence). CDR3 sequence: CASSYGLDRSGYGYTF. CDR3 coding DNA: TGTGCCAGCAGTTACGGATTGGACAGGTCTGGGTATGGCTACACCTTC.

The chain carries TRBV7-3 and TRBJ2-3; weak D call: TRBD1 (5 bases). The CDR3 runs to 12 residues. In germline, CDR1 is SGHTA, CDR2 FQGTGA. The V and J ends lost 5 bases and 6 bases respectively, with 9 bases between them. CDR3 protein: CASSLPGDTQYF. CDR3 in DNA: TGTGCCAGCAGCCTCCCAGGGGATACGCAGTATTTT.

This clone was found once. The chain employs TRBV30 and TRBJ1-2; 9 positions match TRBD1. V dropped 3 bases and J dropped 2; count of bases not matched to a gene: 4. This CDR3 comprises 14 residues. CDR1 is GTSNPN and CDR2 is SVGIG in the germline V gene (reference sequence). The CDR3 DNA reads as TGTGCCTGGAGCCCCGACAGGGGGAACTATGGCTACACCTTC. It is translated as CAWSPDRGNYGYTF.

This chain joins TRBV5-1 and TRBJ2-6; the D gene is possibly TRBD2 (7 bases). Trimming pared 0 bases from V and 3 bases from J, leaving 13 bases between. CDR1 SGHRS and CDR2 YFSETQ come from the germline V gene. This CDR3 comprises 17 residues. The CDR3 sequence is CASSLGPGGGGANVLTF. The CDR3 DNA is TGCGCCAGCAGCTTGGGGCCGGGGGGCGGTGGGGCCAACGTCCTGACTTTC.

This chain links TRBV18 with TRBJ1-1; maybe TRBD1 (5 bases). Looked up from germline, CDR1 is KGHSH and CDR2 is LQKENI. The CDR3 sequence is 16 residues long. Between the trimmed V and J ends, which lost 6 bases and 1 base, there was a span of 18 bases. Written as DNA, the CDR3 is TGTGCCAGCTCCCCCCTCGGTGGGCAGGGGAACACTGAAGCTTTCTTT. Encoded protein: CASSPLGGQGNTEAFF.

This chain links TRBV2 with TRBJ1-2, with D unclear. The CDR3 totals 13 residues. CDR1 is SNHLY and CDR2 is FYNNEI in the germline V gene. The germline V and J ends were trimmed by 2 bases and 3 bases, with 7 bases remaining between them. Here the CDR3 reads CASSESQDYGYTF. The CDR3 region has the DNA TGTGCCAGCAGTGAATCGCAGGACTATGGCTACACCTTC.

The chain couples TRBV5-1 to TRBJ2-2; D is perhaps TRBD2 (6 bases). The V end was cut by 3 bases, the J end by 5 bases, with 14 bases between. CDR1 is SGHRS, CDR2 YFSETQ, per germline. There are 15 residues in the CDR3. The CDR3 sequence: CASSSWQGGTGELFF. In DNA, the CDR3 is TGCGCCAGCAGCTCGTGGCAGGGAGGTACCGGGGAGCTGTTTTTT.

The rearrangement joins TRBV15 to TRBJ2-5; perhaps TRBD2 as D (5 bases). CDR1 and CDR2 (germline): LNHNV, YYDKDF (reference sequence). V shed 0 bases and J shed 6 bases, with 17 bases lying between them. The CDR3 consists of 16 residues. The CDR3 spells CATSRDMGRRGQTQYF. As DNA, the CDR3 is TGTGCCACCAGCAGAGATATGGGCCGCCGAGGGCAGACCCAGTACTTC.

The count of this clone is one. The V gene is TRBV4-2, the J gene TRBJ1-2; 8 bases are shared with TRBD1. This CDR3 has 16 amino acids. V trimming: 0 bases; J trimming: 6 bases; junction bases outside the gene matches: 9. Germline V lookup: CDR1 LGHNA, CDR2 YNFKEQ. The CDR3 region has the DNA TGTGCCAGCAGCCAAGATCGACAGGGGAGTCTGGATGGCTACACCTTC. Amino acid sequence: CASSQDRQGSLDGYTF.

Regarding this clone: The sample holds other DNA sequences that translate to the same CDR3. The rearrangement joins TRBV27 to TRBJ2-7; tentatively, D is TRBD1 (5 bases). The CDR3 extends over 13 amino acids. V dropped 5 bases and J dropped 1 base, with 9 bases sitting between them. Germline V CDR1 and CDR2: MNHEY, SMNVEV (reference sequence). The DNA of the CDR3 is TGTGCCAGCAGTCCCACAGGTTCCTACGAGCAGTACTTC. Translating gives CASSPTGSYEQYF.

This rearrangement joins TRBV10-3 to TRBJ2-1; the match to TRBD1 covers 9 bases. Trimming at V came to 4 bases and at J to 9 bases, leaving 10 bases not matched to a gene. Germline V CDR1 and CDR2: ENHRY, SYGVKD. There are 15 residues in the CDR3. CDR3 protein: CAISATGQGQSEQFF. CDR3 sequence (DNA): TGTGCCATCAGTGCAACGGGACAGGGACAAAGTGAGCAGTTCTTC.

With respect to this clone: A much larger clone differs from this one at a single base, so this may be a read error. J is TRBJ2-1 and V is TRBV27, with a weak D call TRBD2 (5 bases). V was clipped by 4 bases and J by 4 bases, with 8 bases between them. The CDR3 loop spans 13 amino acids. Per the germline V gene, CDR1 is MNHEY and CDR2 is SMNVEV (reference sequence). The CDR3 DNA reads as TGTGCCAGCAGTTACCGGGGTTACAATGAGCAGTTCTTC. This sequence encodes CASSYRGYNEQFF.

This clone turned up a few times. This rearrangement joins TRBV27 to TRBJ1-6; 7 bases map to TRBD1. The CDR3 is made up of 17 amino acids. Germline trimming cut 0 bases from V and 7 bases from J; bases unmatched to any gene: 9. Germline CDR1 MNHEY, CDR2 SMNVEV (reference sequence). The CDR3 loop is CASSLSRRTGANSPLHF. The CDR3 DNA is TGTGCCAGCAGTTTATCAAGGAGGACAGGCGCCAATTCACCCCTCCACTTT.

This chain joins TRBV18 and TRBJ1-1; TRBD1 matches at 9 bases. Germline loops: CDR1 KGHSH, CDR2 LQKENI. With V trimmed by 2 bases and J by 6 bases, 7 bases remained unmatched. This CDR3 comprises 15 residues. The CDR3: CASSPTGTGYAEAFF. As DNA, the CDR3 is TGTGCCAGCTCACCAACCGGGACAGGGTACGCTGAAGCTTTCTTT.

This sequence joins TRBV7-9 and TRBJ1-1; 7 bases map to TRBD1. J gave up 5 bases and V 6 bases, and 12 bases lay outside the gene matches. In germline, CDR1 is SEHNR, CDR2 FQNEAQ (reference sequence). CDR3 size: 15 residues. In nucleotides, the CDR3 is TGTGCCAGCAGTCGAACGGGAGGGGGCGGGACTGAAGCTTTCTTT. As protein: CASSRTGGGGTEAFF.

This chain connects TRBV5-4 to TRBJ1-5, with 8 bases aligning to TRBD1. V trimming: 0 bases; J trimming: 6 bases; junction bases outside the gene matches: 5. The CDR3 runs 15 residues. Germline values: CDR1 SGHNT, CDR2 YYREEE (reference sequence). The CDR3 DNA sequence: TGTGCCAGCAGCTTGGACAGGGGGAGTGGTCAGCCCCAGCATTTT. Translation gives CASSLDRGSGQPQHF.

The genes are TRBV7-8 and TRBJ1-2, with 7 bases matching TRBD1. The V gene's germline CDR1 is SGHVS and CDR2 FQNEAQ. Trimming at V came to 1 base and at J to 7 bases, leaving 6 bases not matched to a gene. The CDR3 extends over 14 amino acids. This chain's CDR3 is CASSLERGLRGYTF. The CDR3 DNA reads as TGTGCCAGCAGCTTAGAAAGGGGGCTTCGTGGCTACACCTTC.

The rearrangement links TRBV2 to TRBJ1-2; TRBD1 aligns across 10 bases. The CDR3 covers 13 residues. Trimming cost V 6 bases and J 7 bases; bases outside gene matches: 5. Germline CDR1 is SNHLY and CDR2 is FYNNEI. The CDR3 loop reads CASRGTGVGGYTF. In DNA form, the CDR3 reads TGTGCCAGCAGGGGGACAGGGGTCGGTGGCTACACCTTC. Variable domain in full (rest from reference TRBV2 and TRBJ1-2): EPEVTQTPSHQVTQMGQEVILRCVPISNHLYFYWYRQILGQKVEFLVSFYNNEISEKSEIFDDQFSVERPDGSNFTLKIRSTKLEDSAMYFCASRGTGVGGYTFGSGTRLTVV.